A single sample gave rise to the 11 T cell receptor beta chains below, sequenced in a study of neoadjuvant anti-PD-1 for oral cavity cancer. Clones were read by immunoSEQ multiplex PCR, and TCRdb kept only the in-frame ones, dropping some. The sample has tens of thousands of clones; around 83% are singletons. This specimen consisted of PBMCs, obtained before nivolumab (anti-PD-1) treatment. These receptor sequences come from a person between 40 and 79 years old with oral cavity squamous cell carcinoma.

This chain joins TRBV7-2 and TRBJ2-7, with D uncertain. The germline CDR1 and CDR2 sequences are SGHTA and FQGNSA. The CDR3 runs 14 residues. The V end was cut by 5 bases, the J end by 0 bases, with 11 bases between. The CDR3 bases are TGTGCCAGCAGCCAGACTCCTGGCTCCTACGAGCAGTACTTC. Translating it yields CASSQTPGSYEQYF.

The rearrangement joins TRBV11-3 to TRBJ1-1, with 7 bases lining up with TRBD1. The V gene's germline CDR1 is SGHNT and CDR2 YENEEA. The CDR3 sequence is 15 residues long. Trimming cost V 5 bases and J 1 base; bases outside gene matches: 7. Here the CDR3 DNA reads TGTGCCAGCAGCCCCCGGACAGGACAGAACACTGAAGCTTTCTTT. This encodes CASSPRTGQNTEAFF. The entire variable domain, with the rest obtained from reference TRBV11-3 and TRBJ1-1, is as follows: EAGVVQSPRYKIIEKKQPVAFWCNPISGHNTLYWYLQNLGQGPELLIRYENEEAVDDSQLPKDRFSAERLKGVDSTLKIQPAELGDSAVYLCASSPRTGQNTEAFFGQGTRLTVV.

This rearrangement joins TRBV7-6 to TRBJ2-7; the match to TRBD1 covers 9 bases. The V gene end was trimmed by 6 bases and the J gene end by 2 bases; junction bases not matched to a gene: 8. This CDR3 is 15 amino acids long. The V gene's germline CDR1 is SGHVS and CDR2 FNYEAQ. Written as DNA, the CDR3 is TGTGCCAGCAGAACCGGGACAGGGTGGCCCTACGAGCAGTACTTC. This gives the protein CASRTGTGWPYEQYF. Filled out from reference TRBV7-6 and TRBJ2-7, the complete variable domain reads GAGVSQSPRYKVTKRGQDVALRCDPISGHVSLYWYRQALGQGPEFLTYFNYEAQQDKSGLPNDRFSAERPEGSISTLTIQRTEQRDSAMYRCASRTGTGWPYEQYFGPGTRLTVT.

This chain uses TRBV15 with TRBJ1-2; D ambiguous. Deletions cut 1 base from V and 2 bases from J, with 8 bases between. The CDR3 contains 14 residues. Per the germline V gene, CDR1 is LNHNV and CDR2 is YYDKDF (reference sequence). The CDR3 region is CATSRGVGNYGYTF. The DNA of the CDR3 is TGTGCCACCAGCAGAGGGGTCGGGAACTATGGCTACACCTTC.

The chain has TRBV14 and TRBJ1-2; unclear D gene. Trimming left V 0 bases short and J 3 bases short, with 5 bases between. Germline V CDR1 and CDR2: SGHDN, FVKESK. CDR3 length: 13 residues. CDR3 in amino acids: CASSQESDYGYTF. The CDR3 DNA reads as TGTGCCAGCAGCCAAGAATCGGACTATGGCTACACCTTC.

V and J are TRBV5-1 and TRBJ2-3, with a weak D call TRBD2 (5 bases). Germline V gene lookup returns CDR1 SGHRS and CDR2 YFSETQ. CDR3 length: 14 amino acids. Trimming took 3 bases from V and 1 from J, leaving 9 bases between them. CDR3: CASSYGGRTDTQYF. The CDR3 DNA is TGCGCCAGCAGCTACGGCGGGCGCACAGATACGCAGTATTTT. Filled out from reference TRBV5-1 and TRBJ2-3, the complete variable domain reads KAGVTQTPRYLIKTRGQQVTLSCSPISGHRSVSWYQQTPGQGLQFLFEYFSETQRNKGNFPGRFSGRQFSNSRSEMNVSTLELGDSALYLCASSYGGRTDTQYFGPGTRLTVL.

The chain is built from TRBV30 and TRBJ1-1; D is unclear. This CDR3 is built from 13 residues. V gave up 4 bases and J gave up 0 bases, with 9 bases separating them. The germline V gene encodes CDR1 GTSNPN and CDR2 SVGIG (reference sequence). The chain's CDR3 is CAWNRRMNTEAFF. DNA for the CDR3: TGTGCCTGGAACCGGAGAATGAACACTGAAGCTTTCTTT.

The V call is TRBV7-8, the J call TRBJ2-1; D is possibly TRBD1 (6 bases). Germline loops: CDR1 SGHVS, CDR2 FQNEAQ. The CDR3 runs to 13 residues. Trimming removed 1 base at V and 13 bases at J, with 14 bases between. The CDR3 spells CASSLEASGVQFF. The CDR3 DNA reads TGTGCCAGCAGCTTAGAGGCGTCAGGGGTACAGTTCTTC.

The J gene is TRBJ1-5, the V gene TRBV7-9; 8 bases line up with TRBD1. CDR1 SEHNR and CDR2 FQNEAQ come from the germline V gene (reference sequence). J was trimmed by 4 bases and V by 6 bases; bases with no gene match: 14. The CDR3 totals 17 residues. CDR3 amino acids: CASSLGTGSSRNQPQHF. The CDR3, as DNA: TGTGCCAGCAGTCTCGGGACAGGCTCATCGCGTAATCAGCCCCAGCATTTT.

The chain joins TRBV2 to TRBJ2-1, with 7 bases aligning to TRBD1. V shed 8 bases and J 1 base; nucleotides not matched to a gene: 5. Germline V gene lookup returns CDR1 SNHLY and CDR2 FYNNEI. The CDR3 covers 14 residues. The CDR3 DNA follows: TGTGCCAGCGGCGACAGGGATTCCTACAATGAGCAGTTCTTC. Protein: CASGDRDSYNEQFF.

This rearrangement joins TRBV5-1 to TRBJ2-3; D gene ambiguous. The V gene's germline CDR1 is SGHRS and CDR2 YFSETQ. The CDR3 is 11 amino acids. With 2 bases removed from V and 5 bases from J, the gap between germline ends came to 3 bases. CDR3 loop: CASSFGDTQYF. CDR3 in DNA: TGCGCCAGCAGCTTTGGAGATACGCAGTATTTT.